This T cell receptor (beta chain) was sequenced during a study of shared clonotypes between healthy human individuals. The study, taken as a whole, reports: Some naive CD4 clonotypes, around 4.9%, turned up in common across a handful of donors.

Only in-frame clones appear in the TCRdb table, and some are missing; sequencing was by immunoSEQ multiplex PCR. The sample shows millions of clones, 95% of them seen only once. In regard to this clone: The antigen remains unidentified.

A CD45RA-negative memory subset and a CD45RA+ naive subset were separated from the CD4+ cells. The receptor was isolated from a man aged 18 to 29 in good health. Specimen: naive CD4+ T cells sorted from blood. As to subset: CD45RA+ positively selected.

CDR3 in DNA: TGTGCCAGCAGCTTGGGCCGGAGTATGGGGGACACTGAAGCTTTCTTT. Residues: CASSLGRSMGDTEAFF. The V call is TRBV7-9, the J call TRBJ1-1; possible D gene TRBD1, 5 bases. CDR1 and CDR2 from the germline V gene are SEHNR and FQNEAQ (reference sequence). This CDR3 is 16 amino acids long. Deletions cut 3 bases from V and 3 bases from J, with 17 bases between.